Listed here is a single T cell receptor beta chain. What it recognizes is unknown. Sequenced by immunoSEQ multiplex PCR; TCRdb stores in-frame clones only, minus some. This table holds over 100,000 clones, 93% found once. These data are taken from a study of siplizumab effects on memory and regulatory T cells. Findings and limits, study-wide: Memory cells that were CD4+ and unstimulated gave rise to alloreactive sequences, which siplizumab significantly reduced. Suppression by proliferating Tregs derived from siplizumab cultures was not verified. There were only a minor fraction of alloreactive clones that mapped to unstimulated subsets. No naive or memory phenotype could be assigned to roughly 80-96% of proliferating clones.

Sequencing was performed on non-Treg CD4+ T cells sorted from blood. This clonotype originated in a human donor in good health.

The CDR3 DNA reads as TGTGCTAGTGGCCCCGGGGGTTCCAACACCGGGGAGCTGTTTTTT. Its translation is CASGPGGSNTGELFF. The V and J genes are TRBV12-5 and TRBJ2-2; weak D call: TRBD2 (6 bases). The CDR3 extends over 15 amino acids. Germline CDR1 is LGHNT and CDR2 is FRNRAP. Between the trimmed V and J ends, which lost 6 bases and 2 bases, there was a span of 13 bases.